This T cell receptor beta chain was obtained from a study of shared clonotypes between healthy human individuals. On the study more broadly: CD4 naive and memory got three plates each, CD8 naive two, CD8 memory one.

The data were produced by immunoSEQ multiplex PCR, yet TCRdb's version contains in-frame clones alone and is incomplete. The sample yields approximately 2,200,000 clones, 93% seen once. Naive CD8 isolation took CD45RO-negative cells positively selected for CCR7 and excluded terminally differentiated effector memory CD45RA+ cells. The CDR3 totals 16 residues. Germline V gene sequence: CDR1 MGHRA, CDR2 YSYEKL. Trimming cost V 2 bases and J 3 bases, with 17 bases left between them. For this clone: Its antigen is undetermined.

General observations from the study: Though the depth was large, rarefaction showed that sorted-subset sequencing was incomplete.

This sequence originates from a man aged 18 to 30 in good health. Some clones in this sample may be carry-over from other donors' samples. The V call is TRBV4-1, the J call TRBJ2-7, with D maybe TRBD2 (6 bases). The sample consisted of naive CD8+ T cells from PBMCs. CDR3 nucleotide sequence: TGCGCCAGCAGCCAAATCGGTGCGGGACGCCACTACGAGCAGTACTTC. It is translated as CASSQIGAGRHYEQYF.